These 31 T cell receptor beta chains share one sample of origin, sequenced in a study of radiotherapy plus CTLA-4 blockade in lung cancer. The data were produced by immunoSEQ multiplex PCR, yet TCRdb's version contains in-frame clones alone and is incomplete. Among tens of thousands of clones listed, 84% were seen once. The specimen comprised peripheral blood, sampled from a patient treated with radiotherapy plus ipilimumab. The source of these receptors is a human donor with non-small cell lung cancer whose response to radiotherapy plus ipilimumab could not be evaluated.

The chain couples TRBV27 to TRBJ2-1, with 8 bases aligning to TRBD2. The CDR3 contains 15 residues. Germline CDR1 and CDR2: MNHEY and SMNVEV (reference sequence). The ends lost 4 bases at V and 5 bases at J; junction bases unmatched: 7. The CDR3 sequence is CASSSGLAGNNEQFF. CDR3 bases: TGTGCCAGCAGTTCAGGACTAGCTGGCAACAATGAGCAGTTCTTC.

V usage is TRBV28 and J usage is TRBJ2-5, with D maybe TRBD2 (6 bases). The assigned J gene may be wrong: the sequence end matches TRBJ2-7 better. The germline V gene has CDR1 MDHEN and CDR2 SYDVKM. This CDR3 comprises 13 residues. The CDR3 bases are TGTGCCAGCAGTTTAGGGGGGTACTACGAGCAGTACTTC. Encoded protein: CASSLGGYYEQYF.

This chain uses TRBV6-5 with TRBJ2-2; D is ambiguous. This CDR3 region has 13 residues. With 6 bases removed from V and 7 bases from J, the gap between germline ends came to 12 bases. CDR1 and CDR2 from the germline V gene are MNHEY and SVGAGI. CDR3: CASSLDRSGELFF. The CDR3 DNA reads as TGTGCCAGCAGCCTAGATAGGAGCGGGGAGCTGTTTTTT.

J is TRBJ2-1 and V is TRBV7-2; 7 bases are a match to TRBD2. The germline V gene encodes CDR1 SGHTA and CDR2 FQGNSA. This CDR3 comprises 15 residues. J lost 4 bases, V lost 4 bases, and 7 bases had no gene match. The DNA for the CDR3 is TGTGCCAGCAGCTCGACCAGCGGGATATACAATGAGCAGTTCTTC. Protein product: CASSSTSGIYNEQFF.

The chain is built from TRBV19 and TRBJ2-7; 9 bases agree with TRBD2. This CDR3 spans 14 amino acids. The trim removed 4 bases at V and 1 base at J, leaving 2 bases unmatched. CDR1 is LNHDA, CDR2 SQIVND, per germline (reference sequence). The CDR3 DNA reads TGTGCCAGTAGTAGGCTAGCGGGATCCTACGAGCAGTACTTC. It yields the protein CASSRLAGSYEQYF.

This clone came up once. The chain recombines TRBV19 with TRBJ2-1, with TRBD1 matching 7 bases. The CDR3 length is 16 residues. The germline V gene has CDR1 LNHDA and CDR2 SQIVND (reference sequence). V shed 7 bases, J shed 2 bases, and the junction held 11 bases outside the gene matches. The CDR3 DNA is TGTGCCAGTACCCCGGGAAGGGACAGCCCCTACAATGAGCAGTTCTTC. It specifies CASTPGRDSPYNEQFF.

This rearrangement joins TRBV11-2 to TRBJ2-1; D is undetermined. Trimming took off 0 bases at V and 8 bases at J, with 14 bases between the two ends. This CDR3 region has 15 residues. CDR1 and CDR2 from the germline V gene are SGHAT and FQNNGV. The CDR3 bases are TGTGCCAGCAGCTTAGAAATCCTAGTTAGCCATGAGCAGTTCTTC. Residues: CASSLEILVSHEQFF.

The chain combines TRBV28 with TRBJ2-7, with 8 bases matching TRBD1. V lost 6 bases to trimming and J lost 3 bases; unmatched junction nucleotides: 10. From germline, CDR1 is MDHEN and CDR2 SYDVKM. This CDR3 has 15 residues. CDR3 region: CASSRPGTGRYEQYF. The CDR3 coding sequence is TGTGCCAGCAGCCGGCCAGGGACAGGTCGCTACGAGCAGTACTTC.

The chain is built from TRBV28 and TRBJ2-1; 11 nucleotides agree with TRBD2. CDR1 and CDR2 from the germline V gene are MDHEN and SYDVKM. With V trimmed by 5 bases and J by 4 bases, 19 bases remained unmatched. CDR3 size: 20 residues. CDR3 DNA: TGTGCCAGCAGTCCCTCTCCCGGGACTAGCGGTCTCCTGGGGTACAATGAGCAGTTCTTC. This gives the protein CASSPSPGTSGLLGYNEQFF.

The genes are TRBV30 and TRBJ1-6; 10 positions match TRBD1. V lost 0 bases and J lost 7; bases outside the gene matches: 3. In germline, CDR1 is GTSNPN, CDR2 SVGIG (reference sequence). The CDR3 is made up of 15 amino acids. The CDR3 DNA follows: TGTGCCTGGAGTGTACAGGACAGGGGGAATTCACCCCTCCACTTT. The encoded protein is CAWSVQDRGNSPLHF.

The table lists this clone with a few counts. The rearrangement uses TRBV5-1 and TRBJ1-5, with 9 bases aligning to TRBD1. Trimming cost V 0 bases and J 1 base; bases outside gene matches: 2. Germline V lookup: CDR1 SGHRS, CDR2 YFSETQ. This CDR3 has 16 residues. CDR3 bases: TGCGCCAGCAGCTTGGGGGGACAGGGAAGCAATCAGCCCCAGCATTTT. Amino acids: CASSLGGQGSNQPQHF.

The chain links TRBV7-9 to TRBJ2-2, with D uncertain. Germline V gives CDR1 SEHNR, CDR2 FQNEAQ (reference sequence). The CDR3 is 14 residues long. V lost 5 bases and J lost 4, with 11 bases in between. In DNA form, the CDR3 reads TGTGCCAGCAGCCAAACACCGTCCACCGGGGAGCTGTTTTTT. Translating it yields CASSQTPSTGELFF.

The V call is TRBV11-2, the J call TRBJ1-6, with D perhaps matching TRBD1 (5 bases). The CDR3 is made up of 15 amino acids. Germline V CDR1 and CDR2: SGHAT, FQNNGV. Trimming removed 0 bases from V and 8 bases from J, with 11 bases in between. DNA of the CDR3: TGTGCCAGCAGCTTAGATAGGGGTAGGGATTCACCCCTCCACTTT. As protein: CASSLDRGRDSPLHF.

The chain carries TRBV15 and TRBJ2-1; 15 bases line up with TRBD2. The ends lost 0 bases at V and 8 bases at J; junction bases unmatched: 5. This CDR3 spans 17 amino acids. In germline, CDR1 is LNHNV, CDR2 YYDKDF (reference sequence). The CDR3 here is CATSRDGLAGGGYEQFF. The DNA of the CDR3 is TGTGCCACCAGCAGAGACGGACTAGCGGGAGGGGGATATGAGCAGTTCTTC.

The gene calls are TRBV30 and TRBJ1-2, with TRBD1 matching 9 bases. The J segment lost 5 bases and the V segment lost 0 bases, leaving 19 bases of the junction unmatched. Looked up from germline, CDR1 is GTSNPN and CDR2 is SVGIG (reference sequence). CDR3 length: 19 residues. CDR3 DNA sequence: TGTGCCTGGAGTGTGCCCCTCAGACAGGGGGGGTGGAAAGGGTATGGCTACACCTTC. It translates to CAWSVPLRQGGWKGYGYTF.

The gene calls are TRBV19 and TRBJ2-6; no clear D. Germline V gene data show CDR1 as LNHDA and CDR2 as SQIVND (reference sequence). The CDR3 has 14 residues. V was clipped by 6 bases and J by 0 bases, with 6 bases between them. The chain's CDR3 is CASSTVSGANVLTF. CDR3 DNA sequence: TGTGCCAGTAGCACGGTCTCTGGGGCCAACGTCCTGACTTTC.

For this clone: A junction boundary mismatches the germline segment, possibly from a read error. The CDR3 spells CASSLGTGASSEQYF. CDR3 bases: TGTGCCAGCAGCTTAGGGACAGGGGCCTCCTCCGAGCAGTACTTC. The chain has TRBV7-2 and TRBJ2-7; 9 nucleotides line up with TRBD1. Looked up from germline, CDR1 is SGHTA and CDR2 is FQGNSA. The CDR3 loop spans 15 amino acids.

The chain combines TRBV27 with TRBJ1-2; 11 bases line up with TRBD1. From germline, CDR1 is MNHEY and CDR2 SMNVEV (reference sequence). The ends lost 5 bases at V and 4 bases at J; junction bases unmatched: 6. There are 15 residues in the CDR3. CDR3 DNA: TGTGCCAGCAGTCCCCGGGACAGGGGGACCTATGGCTACACCTTC. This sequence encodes CASSPRDRGTYGYTF.

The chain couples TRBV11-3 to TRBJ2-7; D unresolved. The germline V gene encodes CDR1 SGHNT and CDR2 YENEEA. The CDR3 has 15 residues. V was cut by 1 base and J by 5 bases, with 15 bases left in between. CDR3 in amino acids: CASSLGASVGHEQYF. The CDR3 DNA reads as TGTGCCAGCAGCTTAGGAGCTAGTGTCGGCCACGAGCAGTACTTC.

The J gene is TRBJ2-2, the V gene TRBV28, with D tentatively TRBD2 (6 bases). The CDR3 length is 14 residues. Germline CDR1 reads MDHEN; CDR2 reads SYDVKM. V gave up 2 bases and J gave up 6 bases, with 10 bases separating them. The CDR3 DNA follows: TGTGCCAGCAGTTTAGACGGAGGGCCCGGGGAGCTGTTTTTT. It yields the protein CASSLDGGPGELFF.

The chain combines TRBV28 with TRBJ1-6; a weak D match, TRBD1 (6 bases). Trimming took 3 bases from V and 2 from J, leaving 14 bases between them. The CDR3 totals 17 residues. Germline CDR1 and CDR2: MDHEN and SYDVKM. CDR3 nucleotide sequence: TGTGCCAGCAGTTTTGCAGGGGCTCGCGCCTATAATTCACCCCTCCACTTT. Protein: CASSFAGARAYNSPLHF.

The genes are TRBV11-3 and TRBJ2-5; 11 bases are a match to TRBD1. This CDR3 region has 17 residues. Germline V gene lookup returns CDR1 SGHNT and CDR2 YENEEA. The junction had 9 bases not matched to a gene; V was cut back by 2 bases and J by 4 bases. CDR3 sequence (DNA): TGTGCCAGCAGCTTACGCTATGGACAGGGGGCTGGAGAGACCCAGTACTTC. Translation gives CASSLRYGQGAGETQYF. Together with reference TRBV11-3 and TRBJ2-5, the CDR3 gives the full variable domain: EAGVVQSPRYKIIEKKQPVAFWCNPISGHNTLYWYLQNLGQGPELLIRYENEEAVDDSQLPKDRFSAERLKGVDSTLKIQPAELGDSAVYLCASSLRYGQGAGETQYFGPGTRLLVL.

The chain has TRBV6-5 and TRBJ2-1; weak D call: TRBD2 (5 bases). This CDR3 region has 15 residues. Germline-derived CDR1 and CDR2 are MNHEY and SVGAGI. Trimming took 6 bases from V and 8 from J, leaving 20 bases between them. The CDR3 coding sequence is TGTGCCAGCAGCCCCGGACTTTCCATGATCGATGAGCAGTTCTTC. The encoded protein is CASSPGLSMIDEQFF.

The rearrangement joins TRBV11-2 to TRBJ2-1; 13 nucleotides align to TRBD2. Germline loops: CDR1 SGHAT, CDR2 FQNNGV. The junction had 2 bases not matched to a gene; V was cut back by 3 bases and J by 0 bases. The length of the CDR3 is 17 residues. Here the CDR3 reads CASSLGLAGYSYNEQFF. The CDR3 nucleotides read TGTGCCAGCAGCTTGGGACTAGCGGGATACTCCTACAATGAGCAGTTCTTC.

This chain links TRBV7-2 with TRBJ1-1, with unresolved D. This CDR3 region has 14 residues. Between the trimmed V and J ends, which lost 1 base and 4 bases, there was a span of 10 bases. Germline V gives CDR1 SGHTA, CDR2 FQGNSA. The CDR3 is CASSLVPFPTEAFF. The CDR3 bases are TGTGCCAGCAGCTTAGTTCCATTCCCCACTGAAGCTTTCTTT.

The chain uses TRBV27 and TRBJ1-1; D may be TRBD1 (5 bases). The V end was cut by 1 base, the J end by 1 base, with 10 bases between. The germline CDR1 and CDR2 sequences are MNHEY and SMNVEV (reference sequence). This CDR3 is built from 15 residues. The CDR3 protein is CASSLLGARNTEAFF. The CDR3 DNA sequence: TGTGCCAGCAGTTTATTAGGGGCGAGGAACACTGAAGCTTTCTTT.

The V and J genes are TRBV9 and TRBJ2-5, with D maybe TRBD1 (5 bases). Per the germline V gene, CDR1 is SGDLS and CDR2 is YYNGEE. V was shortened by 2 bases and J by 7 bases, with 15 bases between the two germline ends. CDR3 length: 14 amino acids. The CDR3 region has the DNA TGTGCCAGCAGCGTCGAGCAGGGTATGGGGACCCAGTACTTC. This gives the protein CASSVEQGMGTQYF. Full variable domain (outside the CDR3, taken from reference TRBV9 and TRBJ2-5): DSGVTQTPKHLITATGQRVTLRCSPRSGDLSVYWYQQSLDQGLQFLIQYYNGEERAKGNILERFSAQQFPDLHSELNLSSLELGDSALYFCASSVEQGMGTQYFGPGTRLLVL.

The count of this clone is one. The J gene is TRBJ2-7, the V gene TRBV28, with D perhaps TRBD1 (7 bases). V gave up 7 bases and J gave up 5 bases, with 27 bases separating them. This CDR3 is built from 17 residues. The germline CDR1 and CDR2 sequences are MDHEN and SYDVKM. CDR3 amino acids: CASTPPTGQRWGDEQYF. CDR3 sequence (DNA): TGTGCCAGCACCCCCCCGACAGGGCAAAGGTGGGGGGACGAGCAGTACTTC.

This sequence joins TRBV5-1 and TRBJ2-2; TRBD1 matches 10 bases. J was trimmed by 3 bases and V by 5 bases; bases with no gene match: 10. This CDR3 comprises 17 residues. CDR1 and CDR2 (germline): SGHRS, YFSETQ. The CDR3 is CASRRDRGFGDTGELFF. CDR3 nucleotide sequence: TGCGCCAGCAGACGGGACAGGGGATTCGGGGACACCGGGGAGCTGTTTTTT.

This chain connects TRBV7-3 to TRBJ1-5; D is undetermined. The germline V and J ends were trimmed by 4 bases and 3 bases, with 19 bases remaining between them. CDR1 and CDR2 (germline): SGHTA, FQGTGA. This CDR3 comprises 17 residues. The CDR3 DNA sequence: TGTGCCAGCAGCTCCGGGGTTCGAGGGCAGTTCAATCAGCCCCAGCATTTT. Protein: CASSSGVRGQFNQPQHF.

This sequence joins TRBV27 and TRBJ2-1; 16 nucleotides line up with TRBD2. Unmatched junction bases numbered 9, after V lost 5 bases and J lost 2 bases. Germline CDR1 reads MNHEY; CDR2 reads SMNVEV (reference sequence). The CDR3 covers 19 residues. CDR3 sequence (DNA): TGTGCCAGCAGTATGGGACTAGCGGGAGGGCCTACCCCCTACAATGAGCAGTTCTTC. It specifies CASSMGLAGGPTPYNEQFF.